A selection of T cell receptor beta chains follows, all from one sample in a study of patients and donors after allogeneic stem cell transplantation. One entry per CDR3 protein results from TCRdb running MiXCR on the RT-PCR reads. This sample has 400,000 to 450,000 distinct CDR3 sequences; about a sixth occur once, and the top ten carry 7% to 7.5%. The sequenced sample was blood, either unsorted or a sorted T cell fraction (not recorded which). These receptors came from a human donor who was either an allogeneic HSCT recipient or a stem cell or donor lymphocyte infusion donor (not recorded which). It is not recorded whose cells these are; they may come from a transplant donor. Both conserved end residues are part of each CDR3. A D gene is named only where the DNA matches it firmly. Rows give clone size only sometimes, using once, few, many, or a class for an expanded clone.

j_call d_call v_call clone_size cdr3_aa cdr3_nt
TRBJ2-1 - TRBV12-3/TRBV12-4 few CASSWGLGRSNEQFF TGTGCCAGCAGTTGGGGACTTGGTCGGAGCAATGAGCAGTTCTTC
TRBJ2-3 - TRBV25-1 many CASSERFDPFPDTQYF TGTGCCAGCAGTGAAAGGTTCGACCCTTTCCCAGATACGCAGTATTTT
TRBJ1-3 TRBD1 TRBV12-3/TRBV12-4 - CASSLIGTGISGNTIYF TGTGCCAGCAGTTTAATAGGGACAGGGATCTCTGGAAACACCATATATTTT
TRBJ1-5 - TRBV6-2/TRBV6-3 few CASTPGSNQPQHF TGTGCCAGCACCCCTGGTAGCAATCAGCCCCAGCATTTT
TRBJ2-7 - TRBV12-3/TRBV12-4 many CASSLEREKGSYEQYF TGTGCCAGCAGTTTAGAGAGGGAAAAGGGTTCCTACGAGCAGTACTTC
TRBJ2-2 TRBD2 TRBV5-1 - CASSSTSGRAVGELFF TGCGCCAGCAGCTCCACTAGCGGGAGGGCCGTCGGGGAGCTGTTTTTT
TRBJ2-2 TRBD1 TRBV7-3 - CASSQGTGSTGELFF TGTGCCAGCAGCCAGGGGACAGGGAGCACCGGGGAGCTGTTTTTT
TRBJ2-5 - TRBV12-3/TRBV12-4 few CASMSPIGGLETQYF TGTGCCAGCATGTCACCCATCGGGGGGCTGGAGACCCAGTACTTC
TRBJ1-1 - TRBV10-3 many CAISGILQNTEAFF TGTGCCATCAGTGGGATCCTACAGAACACTGAAGCTTTCTTT
TRBJ2-3 - TRBV4-1 - CASSQETGPDTQYF TGCGCCAGCAGCCAAGAAACGGGGCCAGATACGCAGTATTTT
TRBJ1-2 TRBD1 TRBV27 - CASSQLGDSYGYTF TGTGCCAGCAGTCAGCTAGGGGACAGCTATGGCTACACCTTC
TRBJ1-3 - TRBV20-1 - CSAPDRRVSGNTIYF TGCAGTGCTCCAGACAGGCGAGTCTCTGGAAACACCATATATTTT
TRBJ2-5 - TRBV10-3 few CAISESGVDSQYF TGTGCCATCAGTGAGTCGGGTGTGGATTCCCAGTACTTC
TRBJ2-3 - TRBV6-1 - CASTPRARQDLTDTQYF TGTGCCAGCACCCCTAGGGCTAGACAGGATCTCACAGATACGCAGTATTTT
TRBJ2-1 TRBD1 TRBV18 - CASSPRTGGSIEQFF TGTGCCAGCTCACCACGGACAGGGGGCTCGATTGAGCAGTTCTTC
TRBJ1-1 - TRBV28 few CASSRPWVEGVEAFF TGTGCCAGCAGTCGCCCATGGGTGGAGGGGGTTGAAGCTTTCTTT
TRBJ2-2 TRBD1 TRBV7-9 - CASSLPDRVSGELFF TGTGCCAGCAGCTTGCCGGACAGGGTCTCCGGGGAGCTGTTTTTT
TRBJ1-1 - TRBV3-1 - CASSQDRQQQHEAFF TGTGCCAGCAGCCAAGATCGTCAACAGCAACATGAAGCTTTCTTT
TRBJ2-3 - TRBV30 few CAWNLAGLPSSTDTQYF TGTGCCTGGAATCTGGCTGGACTACCTTCTAGCACAGATACGCAGTATTTT
TRBJ2-1 - TRBV6-5 few CASSYGLPWYNEQFF TGTGCCAGCAGTTACGGTCTACCGTGGTACAATGAGCAGTTCTTC
TRBJ2-5 - TRBV11-3 - CASSAGDIQETQYF TGTGCCAGCAGCGCGGGGGACATACAAGAGACCCAGTACTTC
TRBJ1-2 TRBD1 TRBV6-2/TRBV6-3 - CASSSTGGRSYYGYTF TGTGCCAGCAGTTCGACAGGGGGTCGATCTTACTATGGCTACACCTTC
TRBJ2-6 - TRBV7-9 few CASSSGDRGANVLTF TGTGCCAGCAGCTCGGGGGACCGTGGGGCCAACGTCCTGACTTTC
TRBJ2-1 - TRBV20-1 - CSASPVRGSRNEQFF TGCAGTGCCAGCCCCGTTCGGGGTTCCCGAAATGAGCAGTTCTTC
TRBJ2-3 - TRBV7-2 - CASSLADSFFSTDTQYF TGTGCCAGCAGCTTAGCGGACAGCTTCTTTAGCACAGATACGCAGTATTTT
TRBJ2-1 - TRBV9 - CASRDGNYNEQFF TGTGCCAGCAGGGATGGCAACTACAATGAGCAGTTCTTC
TRBJ1-2 TRBD1 TRBV4-1 - CASSRRTGRRAYGYTF TGCGCCAGCAGCCGCAGGACAGGTAGACGGGCATATGGCTACACCTTC
TRBJ2-3 TRBD2 TRBV24-1 few CATSDRIAGGPIDTQYF TGTGCCACCAGTGATCGTATAGCGGGGGGGCCTATAGATACGCAGTATTTT
TRBJ1-3 - TRBV4-1 - CASSQVTKGGNTIYF TGCGCCAGCAGCCAAGTAACGAAGGGCGGAAACACCATATATTTT
TRBJ1-5 - TRBV20-1 - CSALTDTSNQPQHF TGCAGTGCTCTTACGGACACAAGCAATCAGCCCCAGCATTTT
TRBJ2-3 - TRBV7-8 few CASSLGGPRDTQYF TGTGCCAGCAGCTTGGGGGGACCCCGGGATACGCAGTATTTT
TRBJ2-7 TRBD1 TRBV7-9 - CASSLARQGDYEQYF TGTGCCAGCAGCTTAGCGAGACAGGGTGACTACGAGCAGTACTTC
TRBJ1-6 TRBD1 TRBV7-2 - CASSLFDRVNSPLHF TGTGCCAGCAGCTTATTTGACAGGGTAAATTCACCCCTCCACTTT
TRBJ1-3 - TRBV3-1 - CASSQDWGNTIYF TGTGCCAGCAGCCAAGACTGGGGGAACACCATATATTTT
TRBJ2-5 - TRBV3-1 - CASSQKGGGRMYQETQYF TGTGCCAGCAGCCAAAAGGGAGGGGGCAGGATGTACCAAGAGACCCAGTACTTC
TRBJ2-7 - TRBV24-1 many CATSDRGRDLSEQYF TGTGCCACCAGTGACCGGGGGCGGGATCTTTCCGAGCAGTACTTC
TRBJ2-7 - TRBV7-9 few CASIQAKVGVAYEQYF TGTGCCAGCATCCAGGCGAAGGTGGGAGTCGCCTACGAGCAGTACTTC
TRBJ2-1 TRBD2 TRBV12-3/TRBV12-4 many CASSPPSSGRVEQFF TGTGCCAGCAGTCCCCCCTCCAGCGGGAGGGTTGAGCAGTTCTTC
TRBJ1-2 - TRBV13 - CASSLGWRSRYGYTF TGTGCCAGCAGCTTAGGCTGGAGATCCCGCTATGGCTACACCTTC
TRBJ1-1 - TRBV4-1 - CASSQDPGLENTEAFF TGCGCCAGCAGCCAAGATCCGGGGCTTGAGAACACTGAAGCTTTCTTT
TRBJ1-4 - TRBV20-1 - CSARDRGRSGEKLFF TGCAGTGCTAGAGATAGAGGGCGGTCGGGTGAAAAACTGTTTTTT